What follows describes a single TCR beta chain. No antigen is known for it. Clones were read by immunoSEQ multiplex PCR, and TCRdb kept only the in-frame ones, dropping some. This table holds tens of thousands of clones, 80% to 90% found once. This specimen comes from a study of radiation and T cells in renal cell carcinoma. The CDR3 has 16 residues. Germline V lookup: CDR1 SGHTA, CDR2 FQGNSA. Trimming at V came to 2 bases and at J to 5 bases, leaving 8 bases not matched to a gene. Noted time point: blood 2 weeks post-SBRT. Treatment described: 15 Gy SBRT to primary tumor, nephrectomy 4 weeks later. After SBRT, blood was collected at 2 and 4 weeks, plus baseline. The patient's renal cell carcinoma had clear cell pathology. General study results and limits: Top tumor clonotypes rose in blood 2 weeks post-radiation, then contracted. No pretreatment tumor biopsies were available for baseline clonotypes.

The sequences come from blood, collected from a patient whose treatment included radiotherapy and nephrectomy. V usage is TRBV7-2 and J usage is TRBJ2-5, with TRBD2 matching over 10 bases. The clonotype was recovered from a woman aged 45-60 years with renal cell carcinoma. The DNA for the CDR3 is TGTGCCAGCAGCTTAATTCAAGCGGGAGGGCACGAGACCCAGTACTTC. Protein sequence: CASSLIQAGGHETQYF.